Sequencing of this T cell receptor beta chain was carried out in a study of human T cells and chemical hapten exposure. General observations from the study: With regard to DPC sensitization, TCRs above 1 in 1000 frequency did not change. Expanded TCRs showed more large CDR3 clusters than pre-sensitization or healthy control sets.

Points on this clonotype: Its matching antigen is unknown.

The V gene's germline CDR1 is SGHTA and CDR2 FQGTGA. The CDR3 covers 16 residues. After removal of 5 bases from V and 6 bases from J, the junction contained 8 bases not matched to a gene. The library tagged each cDNA molecule with unique molecular identifiers. Via MiXCR, TCRdb re-called the RACE reads, giving one row per CDR3 protein. Of around 250,000 distinct CDR3 sequences in the sample, about 8.6% were seen once. Regarding time point: pre-sensitization, week 0. Treatment given: therapeutic diphenylcyclopropenone sensitization with weekly scalp DPC. Someone pulled total RNA out of unfractionated whole blood.

The J gene is TRBJ2-3, the V gene TRBV7-3, with 13 bases matching TRBD2. Source: whole blood, taken in connection with sensitization to the hapten diphenylcyclopropenone (DPC). The sequence was obtained from a woman between 40 and 50 years old with alopecia areata. Some clones in this sample may be carry-over from other donors' samples. The CDR3 sequence is CASSVELAGGPDTQYF. CDR3 DNA: TGTGCCAGCAGCGTCGAACTAGCGGGAGGGCCGGATACGCAGTATTTT.